These T cell receptor beta chains were read from a single sample in a study of cytomegalovirus exposure and HLA in healthy donors. Sequencing used immunoSEQ multiplex PCR; TCRdb keeps in-frame clones, though not all of them. The profile shows about 130,000 clones, roughly 63% of them singletons. Input material: PBMCs. The receptors here all came from a young man in good health and CMV-seropositive. Both conserved end residues are part of each CDR3. A D gene is named only where the DNA matches it firmly. A clone size is listed for some rows: how often the clone was seen (once, few, many), or a class if it is expanded.

DNA: TGTGCCAGCAGCCCCGACAGATCCTACAATGAGCAGTTCTTC
CDR3: CASSPDRSYNEQFF
size: -
J: TRBJ2-1
V: TRBV13
D: -
length: 14

DNA: TGCAGCGATTCCCCGGGACAGGGCTATGGCTACACCTTC
CDR3: CSDSPGQGYGYTF
size: -
J: TRBJ1-2
V: TRBV29-1
D: TRBD1
length: 13

DNA: TGCGCCAGCAGCGATCGGAGGGGTGGGAGCACTGAAGCTTTCTTT
CDR3: CASSDRRGGSTEAFF
size: -
J: TRBJ1-1
V: TRBV5-1
D: -
length: 15

DNA: TGTGCCAGCAGCTTTGAGGGTAACTCCTACAATGAGCAGTTCTTC
CDR3: CASSFEGNSYNEQFF
size: -
J: TRBJ2-1
V: TRBV11-2
D: -
length: 15

DNA: TGTGCCAGCAGTCAGCTACCAGGCGCAACTAATGAAAAACTGTTTTTT
CDR3: CASSQLPGATNEKLFF
size: -
J: TRBJ1-4
V: TRBV28
D: -
length: 16

DNA: TGTGCCAGCAGCCGAATAGGAGGGCGCGAGCAGTACTTC
CDR3: CASSRIGGREQYF
size: -
J: TRBJ2-7
V: TRBV7-3
D: -
length: 13

DNA: TGTGCCAGCTCACCAGCTTCTAGAGTCTACGAGCAGTACTTC
CDR3: CASSPASRVYEQYF
size: -
J: TRBJ2-7
V: TRBV18
D: -
length: 14

DNA: TGTGCCAGCAGCTTTGACAGGGCGAACACTGAAGCTTTCTTT
CDR3: CASSFDRANTEAFF
size: -
J: TRBJ1-1
V: TRBV11-1
D: TRBD1
length: 14

DNA: TGTGCCTGGAGTGGCTACAGGGGGAGGAATGAGCAGTTCTTC
CDR3: CAWSGYRGRNEQFF
size: -
J: TRBJ2-1
V: TRBV30
D: TRBD1
length: 14

DNA: TGTGCCAGCTCACTCGGGGAGGCTAATGAAAAACTGTTTTTT
CDR3: CASSLGEANEKLFF
size: -
J: TRBJ1-4
V: TRBV18
D: -
length: 14

DNA: TGTGCCACCAGCGTTCCCGGGACAGGGAAGAACACTGAAGCTTTCTTT
CDR3: CATSVPGTGKNTEAFF
size: -
J: TRBJ1-1
V: TRBV15
D: TRBD1
length: 16

DNA: TGCGCCAGCAGCTTGGACGGGGAGGCTAACTATGGCTACACCTTC
CDR3: CASSLDGEANYGYTF
size: -
J: TRBJ1-2
V: TRBV5-1
D: -
length: 15

DNA: TGTGCCATCAGGGGGACAGGGAGAATTAACTATGGCTACACCTTC
CDR3: CAIRGTGRINYGYTF
size: -
J: TRBJ1-2
V: TRBV10-3
D: TRBD1
length: 15

DNA: TGCGCCAGCAGGGTCCGACAGGGGAACGAGCAGTACTTC
CDR3: CASRVRQGNEQYF
size: -
J: TRBJ2-7
V: TRBV5-1
D: TRBD1
length: 13

DNA: TGTGCCAGCAGCGCGAGGACAGAGAACACTGAAGCTTTCTTT
CDR3: CASSARTENTEAFF
size: -
J: TRBJ1-1
V: TRBV5-4
D: -
length: 14

DNA: TGTGCCAGCTCACCACTTACAGGGAGTTACGAGCAGTACTTC
CDR3: CASSPLTGSYEQYF
size: few
J: TRBJ2-7
V: TRBV18
D: -
length: 14

DNA: TGTGCCAGTTCCCAGGGATTTCCCTACGAGCAGTACTTC
CDR3: CASSQGFPYEQYF
size: once
J: TRBJ2-7
V: TRBV9
D: -
length: 13

DNA: TGTGCCAGCTCACCAGGGCAGCCCGCTGGAAACACCATATATTTT
CDR3: CASSPGQPAGNTIYF
size: -
J: TRBJ1-3
V: TRBV18
D: -
length: 15

DNA: TGTGCCAGCAGAATGACAGGGTCCAATTCACCCCTCCACTTT
CDR3: CASRMTGSNSPLHF
size: -
J: TRBJ1-6
V: TRBV6-5
D: TRBD1
length: 14

DNA: TGTGCCAGCAGTTTATATCCAGGGCGGACCGGGGAGCTGTTTTTT
CDR3: CASSLYPGRTGELFF
size: -
J: TRBJ2-2
V: TRBV27
D: -
length: 15

DNA: TGCGCCAGCAGATATATACTAGCGGGAGCCGGGGAGCTGTTTTTT
CDR3: CASRYILAGAGELFF
size: -
J: TRBJ2-2
V: TRBV5-1
D: TRBD2
length: 15

DNA: TGTGCCAGCAGTTTAACCCACCGGACAGGGGGCTACGAGCAGTACTTC
CDR3: CASSLTHRTGGYEQYF
size: -
J: TRBJ2-7
V: TRBV27
D: TRBD1
length: 16

DNA: TGCACCAGCAGCCAAGAAGTACCTAGCGCTTCCTACAATGAGCAGTTCTTC
CDR3: CTSSQEVPSASYNEQFF
size: -
J: TRBJ2-1
V: TRBV4-3
D: -
length: 17

DNA: TGTGCCAGCAGCTCCGGGGGACAAGAGACCCAGTACTTC
CDR3: CASSSGGQETQYF
size: -
J: TRBJ2-5
V: TRBV5-4
D: -
length: 13

DNA: TGTGCCAGCAGCTTACTACGGACTAGTAATGAGCAGTTCTTC
CDR3: CASSLLRTSNEQFF
size: once
J: TRBJ2-1
V: TRBV7-3
D: TRBD2
length: 14

DNA: TGTGCCAGCAGTTCTGAGGGGGCTGGGACCCAGTACTTC
CDR3: CASSSEGAGTQYF
size: -
J: TRBJ2-5
V: TRBV6-5
D: TRBD1
length: 13

DNA: TGTGCCAGCAGTGAAGAGGGGGCGGGAAGGGGATGGTGGCAGTATTTT
CDR3: CASSEEGAGRGWWQYF
size: few
J: TRBJ2-3
V: TRBV6-1
D: -
length: 16

DNA: TGTGCCAGCTCGGGGACTAGCGGGAGTTACGAGCAGTACTTC
CDR3: CASSGTSGSYEQYF
size: few
J: TRBJ2-7
V: TRBV18
D: TRBD2
length: 14